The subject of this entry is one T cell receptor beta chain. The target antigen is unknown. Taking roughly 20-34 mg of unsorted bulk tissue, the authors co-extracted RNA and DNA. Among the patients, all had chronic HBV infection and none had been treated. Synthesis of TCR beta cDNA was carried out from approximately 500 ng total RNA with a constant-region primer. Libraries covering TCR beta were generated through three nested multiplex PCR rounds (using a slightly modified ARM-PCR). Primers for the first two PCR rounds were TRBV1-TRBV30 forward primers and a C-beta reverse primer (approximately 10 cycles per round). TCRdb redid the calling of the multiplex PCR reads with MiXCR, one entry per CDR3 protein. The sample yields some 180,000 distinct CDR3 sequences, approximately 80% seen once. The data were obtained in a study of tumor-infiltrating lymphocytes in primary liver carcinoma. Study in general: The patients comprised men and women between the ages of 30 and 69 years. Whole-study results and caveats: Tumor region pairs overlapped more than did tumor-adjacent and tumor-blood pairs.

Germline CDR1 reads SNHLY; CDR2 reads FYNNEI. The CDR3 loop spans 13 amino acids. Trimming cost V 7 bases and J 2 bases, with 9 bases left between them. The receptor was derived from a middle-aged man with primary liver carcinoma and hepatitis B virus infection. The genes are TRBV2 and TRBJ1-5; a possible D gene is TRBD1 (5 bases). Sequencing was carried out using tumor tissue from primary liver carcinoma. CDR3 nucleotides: TGTGCCAGCATATCGACAGGCAATCAGCCCCAGCATTTT. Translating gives CASISTGNQPQHF.